The TCR beta chain described here comes from a study of blood T cells in healthy people across ages. Study findings and constraints: With donor CMV status unknown, expanded clonotype changes were possibly confounded.

V was clipped by 2 bases and J by 7 bases; unmatched bases: 11. Looked up from germline, CDR1 is SGDLS and CDR2 is YYNGEE. This CDR3 has 16 residues. Whenever a sample was processed, at least 6 million PBMCs were isolated. Through a sample-barcoded 5' primer and a J-beta primer mix, a second PCR was run for 7 to 11 cycles. Template switching added a 12-random-nucleotide identifier to every cDNA molecule. A single record per CDR3 protein comes from TCRdb applying MiXCR to the 5' RACE reads. The sample contains some 320,000 distinct CDR3 sequences, 25% to 30% of which appear only once. This clonotype was counted only a few times. Its antigen is unidentified.

This TCR derives from a woman aged 70 to 79 in good health. Sequencing input: blood. The chain couples TRBV9 to TRBJ2-5, with TRBD2 matching 10 bases. The CDR3, as DNA: TGTGCCAGCAGCGTTGGACTAGCGGCGTCTCTAGGGACCCAGTACTTC. It encodes CASSVGLAASLGTQYF.